This T cell receptor (beta chain) is drawn from a study of tumor-infiltrating lymphocytes in primary liver carcinoma. Study-wide results and limits: Relative to tumor region pairs, the tumor-adjacent and tumor-blood pairs showed overlap that was lower.

Without any cell sorting, roughly 18-30 mg of bulk tissue yielded co-extracted RNA and DNA. With chronic HBV infection, the patients were also treatment-naive. This CDR3 has 16 amino acids. The V gene's germline CDR1 is SGHNT and CDR2 YYREEE (reference sequence). Details on this clonotype: Its antigen is undetermined. A read error may produce the germline difference seen at one junction end.

Starting from around 510 ng of total RNA, TCR beta cDNA was produced with a primer in the constant region. Generation of the TCR beta libraries relied on three nested multiplex PCR rounds using slightly modified ARM-PCR. The two initial PCR rounds, around 10 cycles each, used TRBV1-TRBV30 forward and C-beta reverse primers. A single record per CDR3 protein comes from TCRdb applying MiXCR to the multiplex PCR reads. Of about 60,000 distinct CDR3 sequences listed, about 71% are singletons. Input material: liver tumor tissue from sampling region 4. The subset is: tumor region T4, right-lateral pole. The chain carries TRBV5-4 and TRBJ1-1, with a weak D call TRBD1 (6 bases). The clonotype originates from a man in his forties with primary liver carcinoma and hepatitis B virus infection. CDR3 coding DNA: TGTGTCAGCAGCTCGGGTCGAGGGGGGACGAACTCTGAAGCTTTCTTT. Translating gives CVSSSGRGGTNSEAFF.